Here is one TCR beta chain with its context. These data belong to a study of control samples from healthy donors and cancer patients. Clones were read by immunoSEQ multiplex PCR, and TCRdb kept only the in-frame ones, dropping some. The top ten hold 0.91% of the sample, which has more than 45,000 clones, 91% seen once. The CDR3 runs 14 residues. V dropped 5 bases and J dropped 0 bases, with 8 bases sitting between them. Germline values: CDR1 MNHEY, CDR2 SMNVEV (reference sequence). The chain recombines TRBV27 with TRBJ2-1; D is unclear. This TCR came from a young man with colorectal cancer. Sequencing used PBMCs. The CDR3: CASSPRLSYNEQFF. CDR3 DNA sequence: TGTGCCAGCAGTCCTCGACTCTCCTACAATGAGCAGTTCTTC.